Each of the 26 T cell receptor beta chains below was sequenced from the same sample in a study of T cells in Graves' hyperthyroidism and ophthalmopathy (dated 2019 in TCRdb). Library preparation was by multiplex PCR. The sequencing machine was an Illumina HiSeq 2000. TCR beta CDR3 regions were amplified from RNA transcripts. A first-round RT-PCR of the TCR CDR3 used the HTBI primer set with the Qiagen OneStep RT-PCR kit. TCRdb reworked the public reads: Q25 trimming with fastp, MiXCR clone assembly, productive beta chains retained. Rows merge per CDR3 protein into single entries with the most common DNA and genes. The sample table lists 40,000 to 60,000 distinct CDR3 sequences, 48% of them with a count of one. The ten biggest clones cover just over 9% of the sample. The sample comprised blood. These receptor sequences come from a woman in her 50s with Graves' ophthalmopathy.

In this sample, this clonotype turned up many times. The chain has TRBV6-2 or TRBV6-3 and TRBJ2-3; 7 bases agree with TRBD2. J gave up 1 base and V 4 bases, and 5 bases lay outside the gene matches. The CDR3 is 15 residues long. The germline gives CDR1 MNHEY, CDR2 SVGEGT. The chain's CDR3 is CASSSPGLGTDTQYF. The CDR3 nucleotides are TGTGCCAGCAGTTCCCCCGGACTAGGCACAGATACGCAGTATTTT.

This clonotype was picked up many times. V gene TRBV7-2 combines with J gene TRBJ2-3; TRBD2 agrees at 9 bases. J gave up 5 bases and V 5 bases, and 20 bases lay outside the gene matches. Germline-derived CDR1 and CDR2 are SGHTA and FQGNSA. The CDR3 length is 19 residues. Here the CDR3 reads CASSDRGRLAGGLGDTQYF. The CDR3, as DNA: TGTGCCAGCAGCGACCGGGGGAGGTTGGCGGGAGGGCTAGGAGATACGCAGTATTTT.

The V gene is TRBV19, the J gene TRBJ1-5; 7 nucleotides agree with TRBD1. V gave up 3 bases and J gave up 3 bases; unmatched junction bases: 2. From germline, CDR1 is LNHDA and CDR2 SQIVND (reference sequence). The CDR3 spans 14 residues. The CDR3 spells CASSIQGDNQPQHF. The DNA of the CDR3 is TGTGCCAGTAGTATCCAGGGGGACAATCAGCCCCAGCATTTT.

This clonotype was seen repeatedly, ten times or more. For the CDR3, the DNA is TGTGCCACCCCCCGGGACAGGTGGACCGGGGAGCTGTTTTTT. Amino acid sequence: CATPRDRWTGELFF. The chain couples TRBV19 to TRBJ2-2; 8 bases are a match to TRBD1. V lost 10 bases to trimming and J lost 5 bases; unmatched junction nucleotides: 9. The CDR3 spans 14 residues. Germline CDR1 is LNHDA and CDR2 is SQIVND (reference sequence).

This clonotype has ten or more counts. CDR3 DNA sequence: TGTGCCAGCAGCGAGGACAGGGAAGAGACCCAGTACTTC. It codes for CASSEDREETQYF. This chain connects TRBV28 to TRBJ2-5; 8 nucleotides line up with TRBD1. This CDR3 spans 13 amino acids. The germline V gene has CDR1 MDHEN and CDR2 SYDVKM. V lost 6 bases, J lost 3 bases, and 3 bases stayed unmatched.

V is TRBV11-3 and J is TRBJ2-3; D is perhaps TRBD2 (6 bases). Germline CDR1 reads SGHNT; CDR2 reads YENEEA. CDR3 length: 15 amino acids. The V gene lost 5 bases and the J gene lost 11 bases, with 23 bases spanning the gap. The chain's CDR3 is CASSKTGLITDVQYF. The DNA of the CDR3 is TGTGCCAGCAGCAAAACGGGACTCATCACAGATGTGCAGTATTTT.

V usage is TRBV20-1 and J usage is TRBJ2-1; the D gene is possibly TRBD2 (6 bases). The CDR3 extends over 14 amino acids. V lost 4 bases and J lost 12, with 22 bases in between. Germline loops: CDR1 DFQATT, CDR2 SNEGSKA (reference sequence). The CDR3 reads CSAIDSRERDTQFF. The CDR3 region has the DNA TGCAGTGCTATAGACAGCCGGGAGAGAGATACGCAGTTCTTC.

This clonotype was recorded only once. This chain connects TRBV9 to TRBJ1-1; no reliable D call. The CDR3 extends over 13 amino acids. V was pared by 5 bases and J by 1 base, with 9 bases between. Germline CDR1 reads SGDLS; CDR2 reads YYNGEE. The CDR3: CASSPDWNTEAFF. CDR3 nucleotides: TGTGCCAGCAGTCCGGACTGGAACACTGAAGCTTTCTTT.

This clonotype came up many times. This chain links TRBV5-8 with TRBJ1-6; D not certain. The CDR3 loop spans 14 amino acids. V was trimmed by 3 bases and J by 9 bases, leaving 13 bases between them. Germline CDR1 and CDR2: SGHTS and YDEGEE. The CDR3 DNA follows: TGTGCCAGCAGCTCAGTTCGGGGTTCTTCACCCCTCCACTTT. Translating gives CASSSVRGSSPLHF. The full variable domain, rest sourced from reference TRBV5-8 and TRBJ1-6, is EAGVTQSPTHLIKTRGQQATLRCSPISGHTSVYWYQQALGLGLQFLLWYDEGEERNRGNFPPRFSGRQFPNYSSELNVNALELEDSALYLCASSSVRGSSPLHFGNGTRLTVT.

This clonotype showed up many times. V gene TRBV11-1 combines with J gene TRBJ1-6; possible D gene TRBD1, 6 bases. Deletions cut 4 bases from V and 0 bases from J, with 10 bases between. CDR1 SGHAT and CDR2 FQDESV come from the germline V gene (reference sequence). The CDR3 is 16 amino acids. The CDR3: CASSSDSLSYNSPLHF. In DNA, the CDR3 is TGTGCCAGCAGCTCGGACAGCCTCTCCTATAATTCACCCCTCCACTTT.

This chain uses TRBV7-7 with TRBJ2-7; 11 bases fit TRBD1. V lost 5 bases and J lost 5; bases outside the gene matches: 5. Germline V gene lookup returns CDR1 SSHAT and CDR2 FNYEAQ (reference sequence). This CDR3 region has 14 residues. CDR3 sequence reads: CASSKDRGPHEQYF. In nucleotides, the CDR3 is TGTGCCAGCAGCAAGGACAGGGGGCCCCACGAGCAGTACTTC.

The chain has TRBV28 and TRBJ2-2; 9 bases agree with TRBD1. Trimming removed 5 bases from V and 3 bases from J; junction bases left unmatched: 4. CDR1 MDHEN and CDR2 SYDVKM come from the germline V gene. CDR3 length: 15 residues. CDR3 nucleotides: TGTGCCAGCAGTAGTACAGGGGGCCACACCGGGGAGCTGTTTTTT. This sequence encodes CASSSTGGHTGELFF.

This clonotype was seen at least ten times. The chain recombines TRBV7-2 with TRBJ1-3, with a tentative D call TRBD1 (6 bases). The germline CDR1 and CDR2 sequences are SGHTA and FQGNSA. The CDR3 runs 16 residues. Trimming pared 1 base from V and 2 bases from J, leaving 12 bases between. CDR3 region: CASSLDRAGTGNTIYF. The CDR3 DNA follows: TGTGCCAGCAGCTTAGACAGGGCGGGTACTGGAAACACCATATATTTT.

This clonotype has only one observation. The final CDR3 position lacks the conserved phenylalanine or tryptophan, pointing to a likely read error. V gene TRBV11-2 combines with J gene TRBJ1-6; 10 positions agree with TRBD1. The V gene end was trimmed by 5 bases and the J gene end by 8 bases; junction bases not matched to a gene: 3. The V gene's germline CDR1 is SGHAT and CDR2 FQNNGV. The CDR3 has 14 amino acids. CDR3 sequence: CASSEDRGHSPLHP. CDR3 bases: TGTGCCAGCAGCGAAGACAGGGGGCATTCACCCCTCCACCCT.

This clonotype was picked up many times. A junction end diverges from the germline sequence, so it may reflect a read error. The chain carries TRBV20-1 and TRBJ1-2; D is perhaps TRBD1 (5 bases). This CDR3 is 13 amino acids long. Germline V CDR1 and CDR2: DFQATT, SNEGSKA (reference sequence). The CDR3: CSARDRPGTGSDF. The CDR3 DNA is TGCAGTGCTAGAGATCGTCCCGGGACTGGGTCTGACTTC.

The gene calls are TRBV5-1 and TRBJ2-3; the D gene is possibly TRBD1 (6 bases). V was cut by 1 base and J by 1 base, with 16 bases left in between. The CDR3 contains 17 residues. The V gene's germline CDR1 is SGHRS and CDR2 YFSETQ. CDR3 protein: CASSLMARGGGTDTQYF. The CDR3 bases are TGCGCCAGCAGCTTGATGGCCAGGGGTGGGGGCACAGATACGCAGTATTTT.

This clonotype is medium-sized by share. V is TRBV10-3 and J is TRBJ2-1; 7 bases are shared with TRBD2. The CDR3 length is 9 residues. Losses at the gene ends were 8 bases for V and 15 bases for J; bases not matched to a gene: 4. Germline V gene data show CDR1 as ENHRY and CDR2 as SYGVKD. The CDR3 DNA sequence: TGTGCCATCGGGACTAATATGTTCTTC. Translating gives CAIGTNMFF.

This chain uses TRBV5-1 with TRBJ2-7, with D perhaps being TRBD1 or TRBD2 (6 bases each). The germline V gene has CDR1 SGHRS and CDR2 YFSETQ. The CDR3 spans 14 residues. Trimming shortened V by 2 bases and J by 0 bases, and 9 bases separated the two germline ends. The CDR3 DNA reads TGCGCCAGCAGCTTCGGGGGCCTCTCCTACGAGCAGTACTTC. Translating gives CASSFGGLSYEQYF.

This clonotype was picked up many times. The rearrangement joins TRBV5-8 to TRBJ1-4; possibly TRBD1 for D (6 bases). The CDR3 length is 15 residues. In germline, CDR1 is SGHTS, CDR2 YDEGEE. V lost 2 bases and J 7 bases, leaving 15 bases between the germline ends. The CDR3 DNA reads TGTGCCAGCAGCTTCGAGAAGGGGGTGGGTGAAAAACTGTTTTTT. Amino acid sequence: CASSFEKGVGEKLFF.

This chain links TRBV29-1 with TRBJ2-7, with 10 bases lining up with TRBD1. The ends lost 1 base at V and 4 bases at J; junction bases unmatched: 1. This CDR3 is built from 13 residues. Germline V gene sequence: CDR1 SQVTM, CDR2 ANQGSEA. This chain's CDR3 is CSVEGGQGYEQYF. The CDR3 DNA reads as TGCAGCGTTGAAGGGGGACAGGGGTACGAGCAGTACTTC.

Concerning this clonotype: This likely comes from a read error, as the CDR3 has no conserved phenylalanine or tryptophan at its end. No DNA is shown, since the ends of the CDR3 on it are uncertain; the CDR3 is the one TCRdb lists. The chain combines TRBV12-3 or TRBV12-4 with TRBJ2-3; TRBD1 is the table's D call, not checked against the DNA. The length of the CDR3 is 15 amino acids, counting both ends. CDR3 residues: CASSFPWDSTDTQQS.

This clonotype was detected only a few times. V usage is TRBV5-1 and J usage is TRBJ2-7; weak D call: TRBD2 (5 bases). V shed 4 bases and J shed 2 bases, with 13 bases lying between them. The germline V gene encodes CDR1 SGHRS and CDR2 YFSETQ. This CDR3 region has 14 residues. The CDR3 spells CASSLDPSTYEQYF. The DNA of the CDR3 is TGCGCCAGCAGCCTAGACCCTAGCACCTACGAGCAGTACTTC.

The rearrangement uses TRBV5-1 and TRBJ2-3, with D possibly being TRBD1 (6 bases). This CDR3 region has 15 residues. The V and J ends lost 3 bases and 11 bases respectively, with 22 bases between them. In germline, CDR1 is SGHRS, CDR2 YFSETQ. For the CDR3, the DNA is TGCGCCAGCAGCTCCACGACAGGAGAGGGCAATGAGCAGTATTTT. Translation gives CASSSTTGEGNEQYF.

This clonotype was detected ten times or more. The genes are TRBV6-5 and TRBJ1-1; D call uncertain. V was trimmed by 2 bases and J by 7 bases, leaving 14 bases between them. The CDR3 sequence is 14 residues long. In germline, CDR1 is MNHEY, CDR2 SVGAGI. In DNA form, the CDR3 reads TGTGCCAGCAGTTACGGTCGAGACCGGGGTGAAGCTTTCTTT. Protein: CASSYGRDRGEAFF.

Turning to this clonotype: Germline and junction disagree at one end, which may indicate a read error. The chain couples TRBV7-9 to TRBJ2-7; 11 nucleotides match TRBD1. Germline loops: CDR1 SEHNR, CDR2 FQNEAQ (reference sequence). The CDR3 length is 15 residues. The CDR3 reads CASGLRTGGDYEQYF. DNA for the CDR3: TGTGCCAGCGGCTTACGGACAGGGGGCGACTACGAGCAGTACTTC.

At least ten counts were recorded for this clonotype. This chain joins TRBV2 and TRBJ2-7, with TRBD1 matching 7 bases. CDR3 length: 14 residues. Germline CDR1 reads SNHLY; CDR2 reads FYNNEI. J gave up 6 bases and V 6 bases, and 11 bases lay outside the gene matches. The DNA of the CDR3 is TGTGCCAGCAGAAGGACAGGACTGGGAGTCGAGCAGTACTTC. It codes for CASRRTGLGVEQYF.